This T cell receptor beta chain is drawn from a study of cytomegalovirus exposure and HLA in healthy donors. Whole-study findings and limits: The majority of CMV-associated TCR beta chains were reported as apparently HLA-restricted in a later analysis. High sensitivity and specificity were reportedly achieved when the classifier diagnosed cytomegalovirus status.

Comment on this clone: Its antigen is unidentified.

PCR used 60 Vbeta primers and 13 Jbeta primers. The data were produced by immunoSEQ multiplex PCR, yet TCRdb's version contains in-frame clones alone and is incomplete. Among some 220,000 clones listed, around 80% were seen once. This receptor was identified in a boy aged 10-17 years in good health and CMV-seronegative. Sequenced: PBMCs.

CDR3 sequence (DNA): TGTGCCAGCAGCTCCACAGATTACTATGGCTACACCTTC. This encodes CASSSTDYYGYTF. The chain recombines TRBV5-6 with TRBJ1-2; D gene ambiguous. The V gene's germline CDR1 is SGHDT and CDR2 YYEEEE. The CDR3 sequence is 13 residues long. V was cut by 3 bases and J by 3 bases, with 9 bases left in between.